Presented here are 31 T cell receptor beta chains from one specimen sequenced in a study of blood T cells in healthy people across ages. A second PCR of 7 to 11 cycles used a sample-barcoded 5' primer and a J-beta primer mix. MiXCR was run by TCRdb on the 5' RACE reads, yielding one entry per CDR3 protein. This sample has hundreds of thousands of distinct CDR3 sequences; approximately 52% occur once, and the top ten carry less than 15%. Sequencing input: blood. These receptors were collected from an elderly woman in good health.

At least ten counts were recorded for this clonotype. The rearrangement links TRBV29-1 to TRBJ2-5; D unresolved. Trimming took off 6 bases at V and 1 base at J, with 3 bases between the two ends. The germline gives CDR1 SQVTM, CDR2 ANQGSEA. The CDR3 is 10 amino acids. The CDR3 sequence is CSVRQETQYF. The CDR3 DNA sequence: TGCAGCGTACGCCAAGAGACCCAGTACTTC.

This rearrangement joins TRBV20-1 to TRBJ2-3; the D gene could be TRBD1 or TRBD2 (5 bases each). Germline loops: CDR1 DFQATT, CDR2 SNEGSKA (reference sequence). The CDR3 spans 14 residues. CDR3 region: CSAPGLTSTDTQYF. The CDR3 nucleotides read TGCAGCGCCCCGGGGCTGACTAGCACAGATACGCAGTATTTT.

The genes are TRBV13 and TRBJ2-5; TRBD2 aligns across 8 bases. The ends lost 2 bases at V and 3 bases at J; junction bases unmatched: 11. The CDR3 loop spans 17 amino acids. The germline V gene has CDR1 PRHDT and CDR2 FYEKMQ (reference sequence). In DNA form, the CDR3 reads TGTGCCAGCAGCTTATCGGGATACAGCGGGGGAAAAGAGACCCAGTACTTC. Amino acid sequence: CASSLSGYSGGKETQYF.

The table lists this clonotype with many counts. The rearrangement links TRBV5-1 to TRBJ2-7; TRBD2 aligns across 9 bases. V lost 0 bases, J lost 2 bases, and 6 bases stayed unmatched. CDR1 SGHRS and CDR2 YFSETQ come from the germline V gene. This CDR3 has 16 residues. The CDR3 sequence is CASSLVATSGTYEQYF. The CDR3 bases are TGCGCCAGCAGCTTGGTTGCGACTAGCGGTACCTACGAGCAGTACTTC.

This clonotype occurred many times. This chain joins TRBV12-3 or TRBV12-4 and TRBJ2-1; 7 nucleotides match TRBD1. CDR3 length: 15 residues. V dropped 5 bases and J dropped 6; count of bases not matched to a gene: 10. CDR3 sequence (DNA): TGTGCCAGCAGTAGCCGCGACAGGGCGGGCAATGAGCAGTTCTTC. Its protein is CASSSRDRAGNEQFF.

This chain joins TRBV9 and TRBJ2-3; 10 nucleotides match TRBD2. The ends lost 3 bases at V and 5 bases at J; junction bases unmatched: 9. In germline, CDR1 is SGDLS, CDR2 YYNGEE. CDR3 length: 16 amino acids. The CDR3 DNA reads TGTGCCAGCAGCGATCCGCTCAGCGGGAGGGGAGATACGCAGTATTTT. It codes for CASSDPLSGRGDTQYF.

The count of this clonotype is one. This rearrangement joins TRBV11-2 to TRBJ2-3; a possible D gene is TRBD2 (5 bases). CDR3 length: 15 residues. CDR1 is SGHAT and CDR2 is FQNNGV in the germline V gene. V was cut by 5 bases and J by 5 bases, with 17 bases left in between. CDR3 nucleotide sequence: TGTGCCAGCAGCCCGAACCCGGGAACTAAAGATACGCAGTATTTT. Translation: CASSPNPGTKDTQYF.

Written as DNA, the CDR3 is TGTGCCAGCAGTGAGCCGGGACTACAGTACAATGAGCAGTACTTC. Protein: CASSEPGLQYNEQYF. The rearrangement links TRBV6-5 to TRBJ2-7; TRBD2 matches 7 bases. Germline CDR1 is MNHEY and CDR2 is SVGAGI. This CDR3 region has 15 residues. The ends lost 5 bases at V and 7 bases at J; junction bases unmatched: 14.

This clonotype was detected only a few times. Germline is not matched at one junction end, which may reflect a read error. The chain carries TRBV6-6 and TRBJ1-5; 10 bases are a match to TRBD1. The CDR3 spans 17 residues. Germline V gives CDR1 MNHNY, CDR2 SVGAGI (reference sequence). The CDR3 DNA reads TGCCCCCCCTCAGACAGGGGGCGGAAAGGGAGCAATCAGCCCCAGCATTTT. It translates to CPPSDRGRKGSNQPQHF.

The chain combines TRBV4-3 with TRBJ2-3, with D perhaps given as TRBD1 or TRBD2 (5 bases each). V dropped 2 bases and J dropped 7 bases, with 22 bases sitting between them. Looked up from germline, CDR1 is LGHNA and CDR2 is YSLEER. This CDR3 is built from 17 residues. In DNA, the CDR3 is TGCGCCAGCAGCCAACGGGCCGGGACCCTGTCCCATAATACGCAGTATTTT. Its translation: CASSQRAGTLSHNTQYF.

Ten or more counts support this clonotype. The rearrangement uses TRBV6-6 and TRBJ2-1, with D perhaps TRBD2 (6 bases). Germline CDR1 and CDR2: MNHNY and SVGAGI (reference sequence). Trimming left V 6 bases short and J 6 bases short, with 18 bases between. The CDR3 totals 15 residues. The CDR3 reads CASSSTGTDFNEQFF. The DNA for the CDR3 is TGTGCCAGCAGCTCCACCGGGACTGACTTCAATGAGCAGTTCTTC.

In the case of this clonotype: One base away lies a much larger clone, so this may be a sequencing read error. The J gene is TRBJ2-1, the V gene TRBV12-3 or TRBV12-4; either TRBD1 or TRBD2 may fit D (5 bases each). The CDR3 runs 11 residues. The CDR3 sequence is CANSFGTLQFF. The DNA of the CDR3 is TGTGCCAACAGTTTTGGGACGCTGCAGTTCTTC.

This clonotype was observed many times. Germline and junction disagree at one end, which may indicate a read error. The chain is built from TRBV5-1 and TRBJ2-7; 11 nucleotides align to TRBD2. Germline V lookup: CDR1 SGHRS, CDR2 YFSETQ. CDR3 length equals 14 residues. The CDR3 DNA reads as TGTGCCAGCAGCTTAGCGGGAGGGGTCTACGAGCAGTACTTC. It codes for CASSLAGGVYEQYF.

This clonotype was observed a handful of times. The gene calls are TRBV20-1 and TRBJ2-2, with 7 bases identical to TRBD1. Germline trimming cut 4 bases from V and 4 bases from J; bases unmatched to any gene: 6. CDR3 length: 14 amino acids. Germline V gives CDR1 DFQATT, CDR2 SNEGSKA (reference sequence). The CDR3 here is CSAIRQGGTGELFF. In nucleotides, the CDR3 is TGCAGTGCTATCAGACAGGGCGGCACCGGGGAGCTGTTTTTT.

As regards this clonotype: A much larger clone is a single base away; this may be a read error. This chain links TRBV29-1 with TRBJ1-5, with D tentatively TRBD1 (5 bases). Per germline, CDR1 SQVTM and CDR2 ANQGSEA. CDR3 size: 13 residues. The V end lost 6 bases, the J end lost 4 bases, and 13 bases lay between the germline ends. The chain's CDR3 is CSVLQGLNQPQHF. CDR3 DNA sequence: TGCAGCGTGCTGCAGGGTTTGAATCAGCCCCAGCATTTT.

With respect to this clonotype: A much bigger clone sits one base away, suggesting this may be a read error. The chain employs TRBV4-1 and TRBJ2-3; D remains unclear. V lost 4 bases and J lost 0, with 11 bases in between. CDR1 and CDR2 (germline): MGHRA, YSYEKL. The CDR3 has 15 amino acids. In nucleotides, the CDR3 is TGCGCCAGCAGCCCGATTGCCGCTAGCACAGATACGCAGTATTTT. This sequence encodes CASSPIAASTDTQYF.

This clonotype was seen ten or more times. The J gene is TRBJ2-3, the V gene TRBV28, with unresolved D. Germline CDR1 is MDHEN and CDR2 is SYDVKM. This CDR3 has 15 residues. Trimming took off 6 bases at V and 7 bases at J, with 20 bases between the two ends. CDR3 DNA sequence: TGTGCCAGCAGCCCGCCGGGCCAAGGGCCCTATACGCAGTATTTT. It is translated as CASSPPGQGPYTQYF.

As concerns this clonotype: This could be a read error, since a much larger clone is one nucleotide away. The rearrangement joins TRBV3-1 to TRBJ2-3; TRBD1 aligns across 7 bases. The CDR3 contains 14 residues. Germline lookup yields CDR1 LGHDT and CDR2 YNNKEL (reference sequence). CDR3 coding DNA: TGTGCCAGCGGCCAAGGGACAGCCACAGATACGCAGTATTTT. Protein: CASGQGTATDTQYF.

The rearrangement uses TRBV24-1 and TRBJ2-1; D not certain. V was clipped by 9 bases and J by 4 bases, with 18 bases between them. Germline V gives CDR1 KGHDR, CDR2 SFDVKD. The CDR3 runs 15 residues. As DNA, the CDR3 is TGTGCCACCTCCTCCGCTGGGGTGGCGTACAATGAGCAGTTCTTC. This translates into CATSSAGVAYNEQFF.

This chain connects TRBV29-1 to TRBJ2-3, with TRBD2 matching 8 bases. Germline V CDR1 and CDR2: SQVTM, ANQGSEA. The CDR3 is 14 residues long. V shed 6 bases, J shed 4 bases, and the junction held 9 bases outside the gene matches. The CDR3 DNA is TGCAGCGTCCCGTACCGGGAGGGCTCAGATACGCAGTATTTT. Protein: CSVPYREGSDTQYF.

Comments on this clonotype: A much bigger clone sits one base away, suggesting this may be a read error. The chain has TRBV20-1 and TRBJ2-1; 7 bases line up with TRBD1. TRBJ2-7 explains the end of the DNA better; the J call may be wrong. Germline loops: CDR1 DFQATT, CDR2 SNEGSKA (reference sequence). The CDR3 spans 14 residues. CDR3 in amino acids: CSPKTGSSYNEQYF. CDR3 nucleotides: TGCAGTCCAAAGACAGGGAGCTCCTACAATGAGCAGTACTTC.

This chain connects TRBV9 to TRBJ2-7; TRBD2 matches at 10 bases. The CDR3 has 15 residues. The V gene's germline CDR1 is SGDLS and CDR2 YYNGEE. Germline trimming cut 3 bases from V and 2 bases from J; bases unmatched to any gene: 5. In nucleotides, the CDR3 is TGTGCCAGCAGCGGGGGACTAGCGCAAACCTACGAGCAGTACTTC. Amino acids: CASSGGLAQTYEQYF. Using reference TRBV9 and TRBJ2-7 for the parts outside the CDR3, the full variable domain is DSGVTQTPKHLITATGQRVTLRCSPRSGDLSVYWYQQSLDQGLQFLIQYYNGEERAKGNILERFSAQQFPDLHSELNLSSLELGDSALYFCASSGGLAQTYEQYFGPGTRLTVT.

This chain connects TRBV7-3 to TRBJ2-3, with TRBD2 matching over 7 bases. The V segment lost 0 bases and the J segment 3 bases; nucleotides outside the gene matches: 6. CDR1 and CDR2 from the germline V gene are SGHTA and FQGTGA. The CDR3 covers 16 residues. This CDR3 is CASSLTSGVSTDTQYF. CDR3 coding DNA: TGTGCCAGCAGCTTAACGAGCGGGGTTAGTACAGATACGCAGTATTTT.

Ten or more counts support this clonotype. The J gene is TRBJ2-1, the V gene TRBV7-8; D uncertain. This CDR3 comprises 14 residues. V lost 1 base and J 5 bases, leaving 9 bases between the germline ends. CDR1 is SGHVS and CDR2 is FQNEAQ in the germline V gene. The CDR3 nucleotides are TGTGCCAGCAGCTTAGGTAACGCAAACAATGAGCAGTTCTTC. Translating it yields CASSLGNANNEQFF.

CDR3 protein: CSASKQGAQGFF. The DNA for the CDR3 is TGCAGCGCGAGTAAACAGGGGGCCCAAGGGTTCTTC. The chain combines TRBV29-1 with TRBJ2-1, with 9 bases that match TRBD1. CDR3 length: 12 residues. The V gene's germline CDR1 is SQVTM and CDR2 ANQGSEA. The J segment lost 15 bases and the V segment lost 7 bases, leaving 13 bases of the junction unmatched.

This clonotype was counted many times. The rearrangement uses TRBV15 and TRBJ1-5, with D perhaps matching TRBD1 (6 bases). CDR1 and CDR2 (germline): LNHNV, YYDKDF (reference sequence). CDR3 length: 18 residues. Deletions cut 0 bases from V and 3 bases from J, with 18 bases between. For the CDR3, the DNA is TGTGCCACCAGCAGAGATCCCCAGGGAGGGGGGTTCAATCAGCCCCAGCATTTT. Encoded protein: CATSRDPQGGGFNQPQHF. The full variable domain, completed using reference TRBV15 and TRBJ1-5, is DAMVIQNPRYQVTQFGKPVTLSCSQTLNHNVMYWYQQKSSQAPKLLFHYYDKDFNNEADTPDNFQSRRPNTSFCFLDIRSPGLGDTAMYLCATSRDPQGGGFNQPQHFGDGTRLSIL.

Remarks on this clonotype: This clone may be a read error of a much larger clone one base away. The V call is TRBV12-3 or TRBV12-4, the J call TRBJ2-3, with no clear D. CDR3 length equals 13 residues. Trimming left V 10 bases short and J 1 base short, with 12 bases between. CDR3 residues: CANTEWGTDTQYF. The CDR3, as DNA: TGTGCCAACACGGAGTGGGGCACAGATACGCAGTATTTT.

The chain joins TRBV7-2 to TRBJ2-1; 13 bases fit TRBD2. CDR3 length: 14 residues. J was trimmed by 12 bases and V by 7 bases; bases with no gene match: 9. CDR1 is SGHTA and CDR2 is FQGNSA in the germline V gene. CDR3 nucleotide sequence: TGTGCCAGCATCGCGGGACTAGCGGGGCGGAGGCAGTTCTTC. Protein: CASIAGLAGRRQFF. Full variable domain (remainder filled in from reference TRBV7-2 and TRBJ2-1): GAGVSQSPSNKVTEKGKDVELRCDPISGHTALYWYRQSLGQGLEFLIYFQGNSAPDKSGLPSDRFSAERTGGSVSTLTIQRTQQEDSAVYLCASIAGLAGRRQFFGPGTRLTVL.

CDR3: CASSARDRPGEQYF. For the CDR3, the DNA is TGTGCCAGCAGTGCGCGGGACAGGCCTGGGGAGCAGTACTTC. The chain combines TRBV27 with TRBJ2-7, with 8 bases identical to TRBD1. CDR1 and CDR2 from the germline V gene are MNHEY and SMNVEV (reference sequence). V shed 5 bases, J shed 7 bases, and the junction held 10 bases outside the gene matches. This CDR3 is 14 amino acids long.

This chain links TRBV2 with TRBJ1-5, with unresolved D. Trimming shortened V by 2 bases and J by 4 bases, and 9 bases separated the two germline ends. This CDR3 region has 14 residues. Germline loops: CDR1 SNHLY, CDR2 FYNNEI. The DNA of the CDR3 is TGTGCCAGCAGTGAACAACAGCTAAATCAGCCCCAGCATTTT. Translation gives CASSEQQLNQPQHF.

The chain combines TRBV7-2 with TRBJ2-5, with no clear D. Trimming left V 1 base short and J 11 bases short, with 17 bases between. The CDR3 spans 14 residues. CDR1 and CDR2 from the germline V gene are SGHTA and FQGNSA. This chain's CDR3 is CASSLGTGLNEQYF. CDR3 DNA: TGTGCCAGCAGCTTAGGTACGGGCCTCAATGAGCAGTACTTC. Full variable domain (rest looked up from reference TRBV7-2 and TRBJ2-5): GAGVSQSPSNKVTEKGKDVELRCDPISGHTALYWYRQSLGQGLEFLIYFQGNSAPDKSGLPSDRFSAERTGGSVSTLTIQRTQQEDSAVYLCASSLGTGLNEQYFGPGTRLLVL.